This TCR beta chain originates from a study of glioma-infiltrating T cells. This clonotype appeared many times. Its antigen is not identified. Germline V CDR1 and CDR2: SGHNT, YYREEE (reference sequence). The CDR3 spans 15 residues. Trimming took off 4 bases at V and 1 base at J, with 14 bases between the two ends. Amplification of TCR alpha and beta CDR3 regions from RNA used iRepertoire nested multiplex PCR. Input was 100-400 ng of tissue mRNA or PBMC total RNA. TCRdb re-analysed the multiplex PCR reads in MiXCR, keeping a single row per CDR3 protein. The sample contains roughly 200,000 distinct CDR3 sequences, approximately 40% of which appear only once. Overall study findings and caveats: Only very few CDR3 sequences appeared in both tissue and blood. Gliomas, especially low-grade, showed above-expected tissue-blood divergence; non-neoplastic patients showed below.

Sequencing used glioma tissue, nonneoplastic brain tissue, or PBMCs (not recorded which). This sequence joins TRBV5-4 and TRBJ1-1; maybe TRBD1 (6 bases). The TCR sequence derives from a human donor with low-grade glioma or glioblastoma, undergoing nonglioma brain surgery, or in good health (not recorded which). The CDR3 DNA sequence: TGTGCCAGCAGCCCTATCTCGGGACAGAACACTGAAGCTTTCTTT. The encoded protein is CASSPISGQNTEAFF.